The 28 T cell receptor beta chains listed next were all sequenced from one sample in a study of CD8+ T cells in alopecia areata. Following extraction, RNA underwent reverse transcription to cDNA, which served as the sequencing template. Produced via immunoSEQ multiplex PCR; TCRdb's table is partial and in-frame only. Found here are 150,000 to 200,000 clones, roughly 66% of them singletons; the top ten hold about 10%. The starting material was CD8+ T cells sorted from blood, obtained at week 0. All receptors come from a human donor with alopecia areata.

This sequence joins TRBV7-9 and TRBJ1-2; unclear D gene. The CDR3 totals 14 residues. The V gene's germline CDR1 is SEHNR and CDR2 FQNEAQ (reference sequence). The ends were cut back, 1 base at V and 4 bases at J, with 10 bases in the middle. The chain's CDR3 is CASSLGQNLYGYTF. The CDR3 bases are TGTGCCAGCAGCTTAGGCCAGAACCTCTATGGCTACACCTTC.

Only a few counts were recorded for this clone. The J gene is TRBJ1-1, the V gene TRBV2; no reliable D call. The CDR3 runs to 13 residues. In germline, CDR1 is SNHLY, CDR2 FYNNEI. Between the trimmed V and J ends, which lost 7 bases and 0 bases, there was a span of 9 bases. CDR3 nucleotide sequence: TGTGCCAGCAAAGTTACAGTGAACACTGAAGCTTTCTTT. This encodes CASKVTVNTEAFF.

This clone occurred a few times. The rearrangement links TRBV7-9 to TRBJ1-1; 12 nucleotides align to TRBD1. This CDR3 spans 17 amino acids. V shed 5 bases and J 4 bases; nucleotides not matched to a gene: 11. Per germline, CDR1 SEHNR and CDR2 FQNEAQ (reference sequence). Here the CDR3 reads CASSQPRDRGQSTEAFF. CDR3 in DNA: TGTGCCAGCAGCCAGCCCCGGGACAGGGGGCAGAGCACTGAAGCTTTCTTT.

Points on this clone: One end of the junction does not line up with germline, which may come from a read error. The CDR3 nucleotides are TGTGCCTGGAGTGGAGGGTCCTACGATGAGCAGTTCTTC. This codes for CAWSGGSYDEQFF. The V and J genes are TRBV30 and TRBJ2-1; weak D call: TRBD2 (5 bases). Germline V CDR1 and CDR2: GTSNPN, SVGIG (reference sequence). The CDR3 is made up of 13 amino acids.

The chain links TRBV19 to TRBJ2-2; D gene uncertain. In germline, CDR1 is LNHDA, CDR2 SQIVND (reference sequence). The V end was cut by 5 bases, the J end by 4 bases, with 11 bases between. CDR3 size: 14 residues. CDR3: CASSAPGGTGELFF. The CDR3 DNA follows: TGTGCCAGTAGTGCCCCTGGCGGCACCGGGGAGCTGTTTTTT.

CDR3 residues: CASSRYTEAFF. Here the CDR3 DNA reads TGTGCCAGCAGCCGTTACACTGAAGCTTTCTTT. This sequence joins TRBV5-6 and TRBJ1-1; D uncertain. The CDR3 consists of 11 residues. The V and J ends lost 4 bases and 3 bases respectively, with 4 bases between them. CDR1 and CDR2 (germline): SGHDT, YYEEEE.

This clone appeared a few times. This chain uses TRBV13 with TRBJ2-5; 10 nucleotides line up with TRBD1. The CDR3 runs 16 residues. Trimming at V came to 5 bases and at J to 1 base, leaving 7 bases not matched to a gene. Germline V gene sequence: CDR1 PRHDT, CDR2 FYEKMQ (reference sequence). For the CDR3, the DNA is TGTGCCAGCAGCCTACCGGGGACAGGGGTCCAAGAGACCCAGTACTTC. Amino acids: CASSLPGTGVQETQYF. Filled out from reference TRBV13 and TRBJ2-5, the complete variable domain reads AAGVIQSPRHLIKEKRETATLKCYPIPRHDTVYWYQQGPGQDPQFLISFYEKMQSDKGSIPDRFSAQQFSDYHSELNMSSLELGDSALYFCASSLPGTGVQETQYFGPGTRLLVL.

This chain uses TRBV25-1 with TRBJ1-1; no clear D gene. The germline V gene encodes CDR1 MGHDK and CDR2 SYGVNS. V lost 2 bases, J lost 7 bases, and 11 bases lay in between. The CDR3 totals 13 residues. The CDR3 loop reads CASSEVGWDEAFF. The CDR3, as DNA: TGTGCCAGCAGTGAAGTGGGCTGGGATGAAGCTTTCTTT.

This chain links TRBV7-6 with TRBJ2-3, with D possibly matching TRBD2 (6 bases). Germline V gene sequence: CDR1 SGHVS, CDR2 FNYEAQ. V lost 1 base and J lost 5, with 10 bases in between. CDR3 size: 14 residues. The CDR3 DNA reads TGTGCCAGCAGCTTAGTGGGAGGCGGAGATACGCAGTATTTT. It codes for CASSLVGGGDTQYF.

This clone appeared a few times. The chain links TRBV13 to TRBJ2-1, with 12 bases aligning to TRBD2. The CDR3 loop spans 15 amino acids. CDR1 is PRHDT, CDR2 FYEKMQ, per germline (reference sequence). Trimming at V came to 4 bases and at J to 8 bases, leaving 6 bases not matched to a gene. CDR3 protein: CASSYRLAGDDEQFF. The CDR3 DNA sequence: TGTGCCAGCAGCTACCGACTAGCGGGGGACGATGAGCAGTTCTTC.

The gene calls are TRBV4-2 and TRBJ1-5, with D perhaps matching TRBD1 (6 bases). Per germline, CDR1 LGHNA and CDR2 YNFKEQ. The CDR3 is 15 residues long. V lost 0 bases to trimming and J lost 6 bases, with 12 bases between them. In nucleotides, the CDR3 is TGTGCCAGCAGCCAAGACTTGGGAGGGGGTCAGCCCCAGCATTTT. This sequence encodes CASSQDLGGGQPQHF.

The V gene is TRBV7-9, the J gene TRBJ1-2; TRBD1 might be the D (5 bases). V lost 5 bases and J lost 6, with 10 bases in between. The CDR3 extends over 12 amino acids. Germline V CDR1 and CDR2: SEHNR, FQNEAQ (reference sequence). CDR3 coding DNA: TGTGCCAGCAGCCCCAGGGTTCATGGCTACACCTTC. This gives the protein CASSPRVHGYTF.

The chain carries TRBV9 and TRBJ1-1, with 7 bases matching TRBD1. This CDR3 has 14 residues. Germline values: CDR1 SGDLS, CDR2 YYNGEE. V was pared by 2 bases and J by 6 bases, with 7 bases of the junction left unmatched. As DNA, the CDR3 is TGTGCCAGCAGCGTTGTGCAGGGGGGTTCTGAAGCTTTCTTT. Protein sequence: CASSVVQGGSEAFF.

The chain is built from TRBV12-5 and TRBJ2-7; D perhaps matches TRBD2 (5 bases). The CDR3 runs to 17 residues. Trimming removed 0 bases from V and 2 bases from J, with 17 bases in between. Germline CDR1 and CDR2: LGHNT and FRNRAP. In nucleotides, the CDR3 is TGTGCTAGTGGTTTGGTAGGCACGGGGTCCCCTCCCTACGAGCAGTACTTC. It codes for CASGLVGTGSPPYEQYF.

The chain carries TRBV29-1 and TRBJ1-2; D may be TRBD1 (5 bases). V gave up 6 bases and J gave up 3 bases, with 8 bases separating them. Germline V gene data show CDR1 as SQVTM and CDR2 as ANQGSEA. The CDR3 is 11 residues long. The CDR3 DNA is TGCAGCGTGCCAGGGCACTATGGCTACACCTTC. Protein: CSVPGHYGYTF.

The chain couples TRBV30 to TRBJ2-1, with TRBD2 matching 13 bases. The J segment lost 7 bases and the V segment lost 3 bases, leaving 6 bases of the junction unmatched. Germline assignment: CDR1 GTSNPN and CDR2 SVGIG (reference sequence). CDR3 length: 15 residues. CDR3 residues: CAWRLAGGPGNEQFF. The CDR3, as DNA: TGTGCCTGGAGACTAGCGGGGGGGCCTGGGAATGAGCAGTTCTTC.

This clone was counted only a few times. The rearrangement links TRBV30 to TRBJ2-2, with TRBD1 matching over 8 bases. This CDR3 spans 13 amino acids. V dropped 2 bases and J dropped 7; count of bases not matched to a gene: 3. The germline V gene encodes CDR1 GTSNPN and CDR2 SVGIG (reference sequence). CDR3 nucleotides: TGTGCCTGGAGTAGGACAGGGATCGGGGAGCTGTTTTTT. It encodes CAWSRTGIGELFF.

V usage is TRBV4-1 and J usage is TRBJ1-1; 7 bases are a match to TRBD1. Germline trimming cut 3 bases from V and 5 bases from J; bases unmatched to any gene: 12. The length of the CDR3 is 16 residues. Germline CDR1 and CDR2: MGHRA and YSYEKL. CDR3 in DNA: TGCGCCAGCAGCCAGAACAGGGGACGAGGTGGGACTGAAGCTTTCTTT. Its protein is CASSQNRGRGGTEAFF.

This clone was counted between two and nine times. J is TRBJ2-7 and V is TRBV14; no clear D. Germline V lookup: CDR1 SGHDN, CDR2 FVKESK. Trimming shortened V by 1 base and J by 2 bases, and 9 bases separated the two germline ends. This CDR3 has 14 amino acids. This CDR3 is CASSQVGGTYEQYF. CDR3 coding DNA: TGTGCCAGCAGCCAAGTGGGCGGTACCTACGAGCAGTACTTC.

J is TRBJ2-7 and V is TRBV13, with D tentatively TRBD1 (6 bases). Germline-derived CDR1 and CDR2 are PRHDT and FYEKMQ (reference sequence). This CDR3 comprises 14 residues. Trimming shortened V by 0 bases and J by 3 bases, and 9 bases separated the two germline ends. The CDR3 DNA is TGTGCCAGCAGCTTAGGTACAGGGCGCTACGAGCAGTACTTC. It encodes CASSLGTGRYEQYF.

A single count supports this clone. The rearrangement uses TRBV29-1 and TRBJ2-1, with D uncertain. Germline assignment: CDR1 SQVTM and CDR2 ANQGSEA. The CDR3 loop spans 12 amino acids. The V and J ends lost 3 bases and 7 bases respectively, with 10 bases between them. Here the CDR3 reads CSVETWGNEQFF. Here the CDR3 DNA reads TGCAGCGTTGAGACCTGGGGAAATGAGCAGTTCTTC.

This clone was observed a few times. CDR3 nucleotides: TGTGCCAGCAGCGGAGGGACAGGGTCCCACGAGCAGTACTTC. The encoded protein is CASSGGTGSHEQYF. This chain joins TRBV7-8 and TRBJ2-7; 9 bases match TRBD1. The trim removed 5 bases at V and 5 bases at J, leaving 7 bases unmatched. CDR1 is SGHVS, CDR2 FQNEAQ, per germline. The length of the CDR3 is 14 residues. The full variable domain, with the rest looked up from reference TRBV7-8 and TRBJ2-7, is GAGVSQSPRYKVAKRGQDVALRCDPISGHVSLFWYQQALGQGPEFLTYFQNEAQLDKSGLPSDRFFAERPEGSVSTLKIQRTQQEDSAVYLCASSGGTGSHEQYFGPGTRLTVT.

The J gene is TRBJ1-2, the V gene TRBV30, with no clear D. The CDR3 covers 13 residues. Germline-derived CDR1 and CDR2 are GTSNPN and SVGIG (reference sequence). V lost 0 bases to trimming and J lost 4 bases, with 9 bases between them. CDR3 sequence: CAWSVGRLYGYTF. CDR3 nucleotides: TGTGCCTGGAGTGTAGGGAGGCTCTATGGCTACACCTTC.

The genes are TRBV7-6 and TRBJ2-1, with TRBD2 matching over 14 bases. Germline CDR1 is SGHVS and CDR2 is FNYEAQ. The CDR3 covers 18 residues. Unmatched junction bases numbered 4, after V lost 0 bases and J lost 3 bases. The CDR3 DNA is TGTGCCAGCAGCTTAGCCGGGACTAGCGGGGGACGCTACAATGAGCAGTTCTTC. Translated, it gives CASSLAGTSGGRYNEQFF.

This clone was picked up a small number of times. This chain uses TRBV5-1 with TRBJ2-1; D may match TRBD1 or TRBD2 (5 bases each). The CDR3 sequence is 15 residues long. Trimming cost V 2 bases and J 4 bases, with 13 bases left between them. CDR1 is SGHRS, CDR2 YFSETQ, per germline. The CDR3 sequence: CASSFSGTSYNEQFF. DNA for the CDR3: TGCGCCAGCAGCTTCTCGGGGACCAGTTACAATGAGCAGTTCTTC.

The rearrangement joins TRBV5-1 to TRBJ1-2; tentative D call: TRBD1 (5 bases). There are 14 residues in the CDR3. The V end lost 3 bases, the J end lost 4 bases, and 13 bases lay between the germline ends. Germline V gene sequence: CDR1 SGHRS, CDR2 YFSETQ. DNA of the CDR3: TGCGCCAGCAGCTCAGGACCCGGGGGCTATGGCTACACCTTC. Its translation: CASSSGPGGYGYTF.

The J gene is TRBJ2-2, the V gene TRBV14; 9 bases agree with TRBD1. This CDR3 is 17 amino acids long. Germline V gene lookup returns CDR1 SGHDN and CDR2 FVKESK. The trim removed 0 bases at V and 5 bases at J, leaving 7 bases unmatched. The CDR3 sequence: CASSQDTGGPWTGELFF. CDR3 coding DNA: TGTGCCAGCAGCCAAGATACAGGGGGCCCATGGACCGGGGAGCTGTTTTTT. Full variable domain (missing parts from reference TRBV14 and TRBJ2-2): EAGVTQFPSHSVIEKGQTVTLRCDPISGHDNLYWYRRVMGKEIKFLLHFVKESKQDESGMPNNRFLAERTGGTYSTLKVQPAELEDSGVYFCASSQDTGGPWTGELFFGEGSRLTVL.

The gene calls are TRBV2 and TRBJ2-7; D gene unclear. Deletions cut 8 bases from V and 5 bases from J, with 10 bases between. Germline V gene sequence: CDR1 SNHLY, CDR2 FYNNEI. The CDR3 is made up of 11 amino acids. The CDR3 DNA reads TGTGCCAGCGTTGGACCCCACGAGCAGTACTTC. Its translation: CASVGPHEQYF. The whole variable domain, remainder taken from reference TRBV2 and TRBJ2-7, is EPEVTQTPSHQVTQMGQEVILRCVPISNHLYFYWYRQILGQKVEFLVSFYNNEISEKSEIFDDQFSVERPDGSNFTLKIRSTKLEDSAMYFCASVGPHEQYFGPGTRLTVT.